The text below deals with one T cell receptor (beta chain). Its antigen is not known. This record belongs to a study of shared clonotypes between healthy human individuals. The study's findings and limits: Larger estimated richness was generally recorded for naive subsets relative to memory subsets.

Caucasian adults residing in Nashville, Tennessee made up all the donors. Each sorted subset replicate got 200 ng genomic DNA, roughly 30,000 genomes. TCRdb's table, derived via immunoSEQ multiplex PCR, lists solely in-frame clones and lacks some. The table records under 300,000 clones, 60% to 80% of them present only once. The origin of this receptor is a man aged 25 to 45 in good health. Material for sequencing was memory CD4+ T cells sorted from blood. The subset denotes: CD45RA-negative fraction.

The CDR3 DNA reads as TGTGCCAGCAGCTGGAACGGGGGAGAGACCCAGTACTTC. It codes for CASSWNGGETQYF. V and J are TRBV11-1 and TRBJ2-5, with D possibly being TRBD2 (6 bases). CDR3 length: 13 amino acids. CDR1 is SGHAT and CDR2 is FQDESV in the germline V gene (reference sequence). Trimming cost V 4 bases and J 4 bases, with 10 bases left between them.